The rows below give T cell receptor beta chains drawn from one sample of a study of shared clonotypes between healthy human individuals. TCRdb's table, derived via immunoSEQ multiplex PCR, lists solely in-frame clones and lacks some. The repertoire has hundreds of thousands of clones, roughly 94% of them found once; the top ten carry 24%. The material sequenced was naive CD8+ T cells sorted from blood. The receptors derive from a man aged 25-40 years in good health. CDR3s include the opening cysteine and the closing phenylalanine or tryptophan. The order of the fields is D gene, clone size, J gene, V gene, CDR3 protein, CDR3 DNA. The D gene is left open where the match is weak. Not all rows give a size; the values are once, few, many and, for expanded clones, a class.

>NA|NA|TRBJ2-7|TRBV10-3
CAISESIGTSYEQYF
TGTGCCATCAGTGAGTCGATCGGGACCTCCTACGAGCAGTACTTC
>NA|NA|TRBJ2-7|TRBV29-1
CSVELRMSEQYF
TGCAGCGTTGAATTAAGGATGAGCGAGCAGTACTTC
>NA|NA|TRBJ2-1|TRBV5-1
CASSPQGVLAENNEQFF
TGCGCCAGCAGCCCACAGGGGGTACTAGCGGAGAACAATGAGCAGTTCTTC
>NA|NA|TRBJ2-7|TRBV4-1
CASSQLPGPSYEQYF
TGCGCCAGCAGCCAATTACCAGGACCCTCCTACGAGCAGTACTTC
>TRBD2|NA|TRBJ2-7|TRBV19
CASSNDGTRVSEQYF
TGTGCCAGTAGTAATGACGGGACTAGGGTTTCCGAGCAGTACTTC
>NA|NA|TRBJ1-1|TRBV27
CASSQWTSKGSMNTEAFF
TGTGCCAGCAGTCAGTGGACATCAAAGGGGTCCATGAACACTGAAGCTTTCTTT
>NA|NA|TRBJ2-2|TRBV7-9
CASSIRDTGELFF
TGTGCCAGCAGCATAAGGGATACCGGGGAGCTGTTTTTT
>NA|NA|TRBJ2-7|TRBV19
CASSIAVIRDTSAYEQYF
TGTGCCAGTAGTATAGCCGTTATTCGGGACACCTCAGCCTACGAGCAGTACTTC
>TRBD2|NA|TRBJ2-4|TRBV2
CASSESQTSGSRWENIQYF
TGTGCCAGCAGTGAGAGTCAGACTAGCGGGAGTCGATGGGAAAACATTCAGTACTTC
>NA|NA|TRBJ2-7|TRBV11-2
CASSSRDIITYEQYF
TGTGCCAGCAGCTCCCGGGACATAATTACCTACGAGCAGTACTTC
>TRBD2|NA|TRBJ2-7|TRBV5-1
CASSLGGTSGLTYEQYF
TGCGCCAGCAGCTTGGGTGGGACTAGCGGCCTTACCTACGAGCAGTACTTC
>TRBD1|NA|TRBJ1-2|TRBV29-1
CSGWTGHGYTF
TGCAGCGGCTGGACAGGGCATGGCTACACCTTC
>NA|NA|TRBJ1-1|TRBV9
CASSVSRGRTDTEAFF
TGTGCCAGCAGCGTAAGCAGGGGCCGGACCGACACTGAAGCTTTCTTT
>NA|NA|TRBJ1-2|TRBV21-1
CASIRYTF
TGTGCCTCGATACGCTACACCTTC
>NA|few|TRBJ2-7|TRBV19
CASSSIQGEQYF
TGTGCCAGTAGTAGCATTCAAGGCGAGCAGTACTTC
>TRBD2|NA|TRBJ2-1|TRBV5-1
CASSSGLAESSYNEQFF
TGCGCCAGCAGCTCCGGACTAGCCGAGAGCTCCTACAATGAGCAGTTCTTC
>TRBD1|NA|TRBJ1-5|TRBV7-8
CASSVGTASNQPQHF
TGTGCCAGCAGCGTGGGGACAGCAAGCAATCAGCCCCAGCATTTT
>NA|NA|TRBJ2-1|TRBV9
CASSNPKPGNEQFF
TGTGCCAGCAGCAATCCTAAACCCGGGAATGAGCAGTTCTTC
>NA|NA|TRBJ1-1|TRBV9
CASSAEDGGSEAFF
TGTGCCAGCAGCGCCGAGGACGGGGGCTCTGAAGCTTTCTTT
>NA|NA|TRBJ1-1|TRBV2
CAAQGGNTEAFF
TGTGCCGCCCAAGGGGGAAACACTGAAGCTTTCTTT
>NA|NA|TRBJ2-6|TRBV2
CASIDGLSGANVLTF
TGTGCCAGCATCGACGGGCTTTCTGGGGCCAACGTCCTGACTTTC
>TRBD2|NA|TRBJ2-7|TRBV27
CASSLEAGGYEQYF
TGTGCCAGCAGTTTAGAAGCGGGGGGATACGAGCAGTACTTC
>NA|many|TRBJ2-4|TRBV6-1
CASSEAPGNIQYF
TGTGCCAGCAGTGAAGCCCCGGGCAACATTCAGTACTTC
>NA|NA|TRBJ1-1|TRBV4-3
CASTFGGQGGTEAFF
TGCGCCTCAACCTTTGGGGGCCAGGGCGGGACTGAAGCTTTCTTT
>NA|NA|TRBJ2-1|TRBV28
CASSPPPSARFYNEQFF
TGTGCCAGCAGTCCGCCCCCGTCTGCTAGATTCTACAATGAGCAGTTCTTC
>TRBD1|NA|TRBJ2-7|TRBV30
CAWTTGPGQGTSYEQYF
TGTGCCTGGACCACCGGCCCGGGACAGGGGACCTCCTACGAGCAGTACTTC
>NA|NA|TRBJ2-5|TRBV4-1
CASSQDGLYSEETQYF
TGCGCCAGCAGCCAAGACGGCCTCTATTCCGAGGAGACCCAGTACTTC
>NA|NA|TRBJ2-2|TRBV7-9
CASSPPGTGELFF
TGTGCCAGCAGCCCCCCGGGAACCGGGGAGCTGTTTTTT
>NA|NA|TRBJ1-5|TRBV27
CASSLRGLYSNQPQHF
TGTGCCAGCAGTTTGCGGGGCCTTTATAGCAATCAGCCCCAGCATTTT
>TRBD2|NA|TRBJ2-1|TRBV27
CASSFLAGGLNEQFF
TGTGCCAGCAGTTTCTTAGCGGGAGGTCTCAATGAGCAGTTCTTC
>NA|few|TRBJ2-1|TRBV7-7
CASSRTSESYNEQFF
TGTGCTAGCAGCCGGACATCGGAGTCCTACAATGAGCAGTTCTTC
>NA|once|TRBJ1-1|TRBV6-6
CASSFNTNTEAFF
TGTGCCAGCAGTTTCAACACGAACACTGAAGCTTTCTTT
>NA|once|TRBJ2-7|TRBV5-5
CASSLVGGGPEQYF
TGTGCCAGCAGCTTGGTGGGAGGGGGTCCCGAGCAGTACTTC
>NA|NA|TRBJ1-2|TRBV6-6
CASSSLRGGSYGYTF
TGTGCCAGCAGTTCTTTAAGGGGGGGAAGCTATGGCTACACCTTC
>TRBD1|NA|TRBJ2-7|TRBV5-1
CASSPTGATSYEQYF
TGCGCCAGCAGCCCGACAGGGGCGACCTCCTACGAGCAGTACTTC
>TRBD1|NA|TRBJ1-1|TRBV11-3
CASSLDPGQEAFF
TGTGCCAGCAGCTTGGACCCGGGACAGGAAGCTTTCTTT
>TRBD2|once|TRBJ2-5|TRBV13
CASSFTTLAGGPSRETQYF
TGTGCCAGCAGCTTTACAACGCTGGCGGGAGGGCCATCGAGGGAGACCCAGTACTTC
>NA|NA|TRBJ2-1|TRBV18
CASSPGQSYNEQFF
TGTGCCAGCTCACCAGGACAGAGCTACAATGAGCAGTTCTTC
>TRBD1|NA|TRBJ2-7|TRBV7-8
CASSGQGSYEQYF
TGTGCCAGCTCCGGACAGGGCTCCTACGAGCAGTACTTC
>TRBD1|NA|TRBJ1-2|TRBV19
CASSIAAGGNYGYTF
TGTGCCAGTAGTATAGCGGCAGGGGGTAACTATGGCTACACCTTC
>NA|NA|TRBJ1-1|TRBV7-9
CASSLVGSRTEAFF
TGTGCCAGCAGCTTAGTGGGAAGTAGGACTGAAGCTTTCTTT
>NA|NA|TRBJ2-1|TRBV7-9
CASSLDGSGQFF
TGTGCCAGCAGCTTAGACGGAAGTGGTCAGTTCTTC
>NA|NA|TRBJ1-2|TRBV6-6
CASSYSQASTNYGYTF
TGTGCCAGCAGTTACAGCCAGGCCTCGACTAACTATGGCTACACCTTC
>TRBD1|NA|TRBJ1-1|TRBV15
CATSSPDRGHTEAFF
TGTGCCACCAGCAGCCCAGACAGGGGCCACACTGAAGCTTTCTTT
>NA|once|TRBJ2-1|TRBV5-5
CASSLLQGYNEQFF
TGTGCCAGCAGCTTATTACAGGGATACAATGAGCAGTTCTTC
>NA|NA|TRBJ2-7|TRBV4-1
CASSQALGPYEQYF
TGCGCCAGCAGCCAAGCCCTTGGACCGTACGAGCAGTACTTC
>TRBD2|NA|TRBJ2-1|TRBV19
CASSIGYLAGVDEQFF
TGTGCCAGTAGTATCGGGTACCTAGCGGGAGTTGATGAGCAGTTCTTC
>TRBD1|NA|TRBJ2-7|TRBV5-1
CASSFRDSVYEQYF
TGCGCCAGCAGCTTCCGGGACAGTGTCTACGAGCAGTACTTC
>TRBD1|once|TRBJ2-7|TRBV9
CASSRQGDFAEQYF
TGTGCCAGCTCGAGACAGGGGGATTTCGCCGAGCAGTACTTC
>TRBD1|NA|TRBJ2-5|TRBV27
CASSSGTGNQETQYF
TGTGCCAGCAGTTCCGGGACAGGGAATCAAGAGACCCAGTACTTC
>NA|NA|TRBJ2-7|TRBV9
CASSGPGTDTYEQYF
TGTGCCAGCAGCGGACCCGGGACGGATACCTACGAGCAGTACTTC
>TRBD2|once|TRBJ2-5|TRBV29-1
CSGQGLAGGAGDETQYF
TGCAGCGGCCAGGGACTAGCGGGAGGGGCCGGCGATGAGACCCAGTACTTC
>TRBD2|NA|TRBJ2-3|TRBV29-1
CSVEGLAGEIDTQYF
TGCAGCGTTGAGGGACTAGCGGGAGAGATCGATACGCAGTATTTT
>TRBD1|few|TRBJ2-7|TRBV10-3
CAIRVGQGPNEQYF
TGTGCCATCAGGGTGGGACAGGGCCCCAACGAGCAGTACTTC
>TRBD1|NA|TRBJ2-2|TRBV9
CASSAARGNGELFF
TGTGCCAGCAGCGCGGCCAGGGGGAACGGGGAGCTGTTTTTT
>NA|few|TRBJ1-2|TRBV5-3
CARSQDHKDGYTF
TGTGCCAGAAGCCAGGACCATAAGGACGGCTACACCTTC
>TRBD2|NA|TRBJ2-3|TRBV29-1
CSVGTRSSTDTQYF
TGCAGCGTGGGGACTAGGTCTAGCACAGATACGCAGTATTTT